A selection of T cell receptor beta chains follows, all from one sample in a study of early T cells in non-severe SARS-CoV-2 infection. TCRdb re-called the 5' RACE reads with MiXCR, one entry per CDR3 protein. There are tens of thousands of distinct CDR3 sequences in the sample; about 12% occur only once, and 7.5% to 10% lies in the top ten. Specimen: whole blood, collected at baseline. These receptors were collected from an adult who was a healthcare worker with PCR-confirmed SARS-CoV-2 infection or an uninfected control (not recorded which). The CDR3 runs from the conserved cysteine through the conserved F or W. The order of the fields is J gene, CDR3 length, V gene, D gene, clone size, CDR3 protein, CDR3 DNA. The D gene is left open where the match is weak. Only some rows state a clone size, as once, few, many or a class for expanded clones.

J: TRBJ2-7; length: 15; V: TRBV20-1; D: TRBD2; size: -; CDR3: CSARVGSGDSYEQYF; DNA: TGCAGTGCTAGAGTGGGGAGCGGGGACTCCTACGAGCAGTACTTC
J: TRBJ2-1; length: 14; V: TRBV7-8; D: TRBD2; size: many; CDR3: CASSLVGLAGVSFF; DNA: TGTGCCAGCAGCTTAGTGGGTCTAGCGGGAGTGTCGTTCTTC
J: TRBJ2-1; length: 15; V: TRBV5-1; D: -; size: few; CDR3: CASSTPGTHLDEQFF; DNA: TGCGCCAGCAGCACACCCGGGACCCACCTCGATGAGCAGTTCTTC
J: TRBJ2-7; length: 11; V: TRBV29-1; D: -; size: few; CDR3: CSVGGTYEQYF; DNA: TGCAGCGTTGGAGGGACCTACGAGCAGTACTTC
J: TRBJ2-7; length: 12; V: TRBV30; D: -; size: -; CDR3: CALGPGSYEQYF; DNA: TGTGCCTTAGGTCCAGGGTCCTACGAGCAGTACTTC
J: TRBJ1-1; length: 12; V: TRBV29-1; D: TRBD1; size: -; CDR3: CSVGQRNTEAFF; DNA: TGCAGCGTGGGACAGCGTAACACTGAAGCTTTCTTT
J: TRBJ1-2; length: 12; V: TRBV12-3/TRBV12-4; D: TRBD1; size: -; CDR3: CASSKTGYGYTF; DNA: TGTGCCAGCAGTAAGACAGGGTATGGCTACACCTTC
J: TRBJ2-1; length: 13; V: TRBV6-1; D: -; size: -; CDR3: CASRGTSYNEQFF; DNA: TGTGCCAGCAGGGGGACCTCCTACAATGAGCAGTTCTTC
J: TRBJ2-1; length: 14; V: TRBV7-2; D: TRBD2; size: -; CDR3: CASSFGLAGGEQFF; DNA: TGTGCCAGCAGCTTCGGACTAGCGGGAGGTGAGCAGTTCTTC
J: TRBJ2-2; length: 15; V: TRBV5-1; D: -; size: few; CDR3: CASSLDGANTGELFF; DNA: TGCGCCAGCAGCCTGGACGGCGCGAACACCGGGGAGCTGTTTTTT
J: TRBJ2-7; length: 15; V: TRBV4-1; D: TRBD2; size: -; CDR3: CASSQDPASGTEQYF; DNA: TGCGCCAGCAGCCAAGATCCGGCTAGCGGGACCGAGCAGTACTTC
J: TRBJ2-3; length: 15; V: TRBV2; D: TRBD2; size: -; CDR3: CASSFSGRTTDTQYF; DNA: TGTGCCAGCAGTTTTAGCGGGAGGACCACAGATACGCAGTATTTT
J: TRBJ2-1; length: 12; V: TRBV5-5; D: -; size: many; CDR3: CASNGQNNEQFF; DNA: TGTGCCAGCAACGGACAGAACAATGAGCAGTTCTTC
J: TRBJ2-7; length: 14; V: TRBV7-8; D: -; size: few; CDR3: CASSSRELSYEQYF; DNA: TGTGCCAGCAGCTCCAGGGAACTCTCCTACGAGCAGTACTTC
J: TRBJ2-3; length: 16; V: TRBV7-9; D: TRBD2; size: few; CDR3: CASSPQWGGSTDTQYF; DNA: TGTGCCAGCAGCCCCCAATGGGGGGGGAGCACAGATACGCAGTATTTT
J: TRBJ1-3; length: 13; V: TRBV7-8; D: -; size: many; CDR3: CASSPQTGNTIYF; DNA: TGTGCCAGCAGCCCCCAGACTGGAAACACCATATATTTT